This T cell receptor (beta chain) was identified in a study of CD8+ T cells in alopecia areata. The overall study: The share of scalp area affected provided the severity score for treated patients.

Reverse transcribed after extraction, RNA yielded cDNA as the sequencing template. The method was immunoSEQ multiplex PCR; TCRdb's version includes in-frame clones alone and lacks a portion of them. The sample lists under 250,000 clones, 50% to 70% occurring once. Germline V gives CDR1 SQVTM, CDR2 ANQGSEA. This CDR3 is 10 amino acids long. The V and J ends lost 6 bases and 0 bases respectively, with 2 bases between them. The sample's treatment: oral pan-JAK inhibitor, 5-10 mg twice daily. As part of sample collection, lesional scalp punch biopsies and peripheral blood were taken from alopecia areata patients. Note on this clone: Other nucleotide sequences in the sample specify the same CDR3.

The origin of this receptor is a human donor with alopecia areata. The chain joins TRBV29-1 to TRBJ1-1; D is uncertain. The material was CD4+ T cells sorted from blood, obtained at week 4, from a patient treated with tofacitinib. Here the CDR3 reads CSVMNTEAFF. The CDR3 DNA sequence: TGCAGCGTAATGAACACTGAAGCTTTCTTT.